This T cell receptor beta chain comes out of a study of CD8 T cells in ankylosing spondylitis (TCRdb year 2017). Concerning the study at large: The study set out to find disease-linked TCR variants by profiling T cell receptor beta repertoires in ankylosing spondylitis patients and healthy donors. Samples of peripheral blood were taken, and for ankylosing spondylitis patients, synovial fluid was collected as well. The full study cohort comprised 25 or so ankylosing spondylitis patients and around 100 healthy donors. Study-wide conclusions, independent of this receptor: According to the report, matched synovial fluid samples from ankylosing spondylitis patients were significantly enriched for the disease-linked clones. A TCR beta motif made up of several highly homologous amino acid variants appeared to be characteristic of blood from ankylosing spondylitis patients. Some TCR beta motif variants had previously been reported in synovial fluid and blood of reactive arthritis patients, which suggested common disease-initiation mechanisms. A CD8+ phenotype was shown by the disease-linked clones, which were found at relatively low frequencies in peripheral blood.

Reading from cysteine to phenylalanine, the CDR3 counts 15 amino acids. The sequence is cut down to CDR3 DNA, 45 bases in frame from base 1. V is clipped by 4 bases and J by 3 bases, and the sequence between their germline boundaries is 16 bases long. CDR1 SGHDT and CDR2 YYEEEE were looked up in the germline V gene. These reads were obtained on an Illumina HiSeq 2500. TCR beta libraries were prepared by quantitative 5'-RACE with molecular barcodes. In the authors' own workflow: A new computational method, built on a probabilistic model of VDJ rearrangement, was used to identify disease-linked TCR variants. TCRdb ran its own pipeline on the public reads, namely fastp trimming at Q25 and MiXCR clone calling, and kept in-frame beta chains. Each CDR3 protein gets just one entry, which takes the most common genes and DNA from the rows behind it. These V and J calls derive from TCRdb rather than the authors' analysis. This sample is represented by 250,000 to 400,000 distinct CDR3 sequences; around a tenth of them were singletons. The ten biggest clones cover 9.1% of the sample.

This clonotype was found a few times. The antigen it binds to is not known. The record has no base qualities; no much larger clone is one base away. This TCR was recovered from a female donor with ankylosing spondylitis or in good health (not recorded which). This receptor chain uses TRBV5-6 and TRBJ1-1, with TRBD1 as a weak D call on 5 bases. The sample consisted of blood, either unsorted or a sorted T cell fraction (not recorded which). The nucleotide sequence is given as TGTGCCAGCAGCCCATTGGGGGGGGGGGACACTGAAGCTTTCTTT. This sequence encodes CASSPLGGGDTEAFF.